This paragraph reports one TCR beta chain. Germline values: CDR1 MDHEN, CDR2 SYDVKM. V was cut by 4 bases and J by 4 bases, with 13 bases left in between. The CDR3 extends over 14 amino acids. The data derive from a study of control samples from healthy donors and cancer patients. Profiling relied on immunoSEQ multiplex PCR, and the TCRdb table lists in-frame clones only, not all of them. The sample records roughly 41,000 clones, 94% being singletons. This receptor was obtained from a man aged 55 to 70 in good health. What was sequenced was blood. The chain couples TRBV28 to TRBJ1-2; possible D gene TRBD1, 6 bases. CDR3 residues: CASSSPTGIYGYTF. Written as DNA, the CDR3 is TGTGCCAGCAGTTCTCCAACAGGGATCTATGGCTACACCTTC.